Presented here are 23 T cell receptor beta chains from one specimen sequenced in a study of monozygotic twins with inflammatory bowel disease. Reprocessing the 5' RACE reads, TCRdb reports a single entry for every CDR3 protein and omits DNA. The repertoire shows about 210,000 distinct CDR3 sequences; the top ten hold roughly 1.5%. The specimen sequenced was blood. These receptors originate from a human donor with ulcerative colitis or Crohn's disease, or a healthy co-twin of an affected twin (not recorded which).

The chain couples TRBV14 to TRBJ2-2; TCRdb's assignment of TRBD1 cannot be checked, as there is no DNA. The CDR3 is 13 residues long. Germline CDR1 is SGHDN and CDR2 is FVKESK. The chain's CDR3 is CASRLRGTGELFF.

This chain uses TRBV5-1 with TRBJ2-3; TCRdb lists TRBD2, though no DNA is available to test this call. The germline CDR1 and CDR2 sequences are SGHRS and YFSETQ. This CDR3 has 17 residues. The CDR3 protein is CASSRLLRGTSTDTQYF.

V and J are TRBV7-8 and TRBJ1-2. Germline V gives CDR1 SGHVS, CDR2 FQNEAQ. This CDR3 spans 15 amino acids. CDR3 protein: CASSLLVQTAYGYTF.

The V gene is TRBV7-2, the J gene TRBJ2-2; without DNA, the TCRdb call of TRBD1 cannot be checked. The CDR3 covers 14 residues. Germline values: CDR1 SGHTA, CDR2 FQGNSA. The CDR3 here is CASSSGPPWGELFF.

The gene calls are TRBV10-2 and TRBJ2-1; checking the TCRdb D call of TRBD2 is not possible without DNA. In germline, CDR1 is WSHSY, CDR2 SAAADI. This CDR3 region has 15 residues. Here the CDR3 reads CASSESSLAGSEQFF.

The rearrangement uses TRBV3-1 and TRBJ1-2. The CDR3 totals 13 residues. The V gene's germline CDR1 is LGHDT and CDR2 YNNKEL (reference sequence). The CDR3 sequence: CASSPAGSYGYTF. The full variable domain, in which reference TRBV3-1 and TRBJ1-2 provide the parts outside the CDR3, is DTAVSQTPKYLVTQMGNDKSIKCEQNLGHDTMYWYKQDSKKFLKIMFSYNNKELIINETVPNRFSPKSPDKAHLNLHINSLELGDSAVYFCASSPAGSYGYTFGSGTRLTVV.

V gene TRBV20-1 combines with J gene TRBJ1-1. This CDR3 spans 14 amino acids. CDR1 DFQATT and CDR2 SNEGSKA come from the germline V gene (reference sequence). This CDR3 reads CSALGLQSETEAFF.

This sequence joins TRBV11-2 and TRBJ1-5; as DNA is missing, the TRBD1 call by TCRdb cannot be tested. From germline, CDR1 is SGHAT and CDR2 FQNNGV. The CDR3 contains 19 residues. The CDR3 reads CASTSYGGAAPYSNQPQHF.

The V call is TRBV6-5, the J call TRBJ2-2; TCRdb names TRBD2, which stays unverified in the absence of DNA. The CDR3 covers 15 residues. Germline V gives CDR1 MNHEY, CDR2 SVGAGI. CDR3 in amino acids: CASTSMRGMAGELFF.

The rearrangement links TRBV29-1 to TRBJ2-3; TCRdb selects TRBD1, and the lack of DNA leaves this call unchecked. The CDR3 runs to 15 residues. CDR1 and CDR2 from the germline V gene are SQVTM and ANQGSEA. CDR3 sequence reads: CSVVEQAISTDTQYF.

The chain links TRBV7-8 to TRBJ1-1. CDR1 and CDR2 (germline): SGHVS, FQNEAQ. The CDR3 sequence is 15 residues long. The CDR3 reads CASSLRTGLPTEAFF.

V is TRBV7-2 and J is TRBJ2-2. The CDR3 length is 13 residues. Germline V gene lookup returns CDR1 SGHTA and CDR2 FQGNSA. CDR3 residues: CASSRSSTGELFF.

V usage is TRBV5-1 and J usage is TRBJ2-1; the TCRdb call, TRBD1, lacks DNA for checking. From germline, CDR1 is SGHRS and CDR2 YFSETQ. The length of the CDR3 is 14 residues. CDR3 residues: CASSSGQSGDEQFF.

The chain couples TRBV5-1 to TRBJ1-1. The CDR3 totals 15 residues. Germline values: CDR1 SGHRS, CDR2 YFSETQ. CDR3 region: CASSLDGRTNTEAFF.

CDR3 amino acids: CASSHRRISTEAFF. V usage is TRBV12-3 or TRBV12-4 and J usage is TRBJ1-1. The CDR3 has 14 amino acids.

This chain links TRBV29-1 with TRBJ1-2. The CDR3 has 13 residues. Germline V gives CDR1 SQVTM, CDR2 ANQGSEA. This chain's CDR3 is CSAALRANYGYTF. The full variable domain, rest sourced from reference TRBV29-1 and TRBJ1-2, is SAVISQKPSRDICQRGTSLTIQCQVDSQVTMMFWYRQQPGQSLTLIATANQGSEATYESGFVIDKFPISRPNLTFSTLTVSNMSPEDSSIYLCSAALRANYGYTFGSGTRLTVV.

The V call is TRBV2, the J call TRBJ2-7; there is no DNA to check the TCRdb D call of TRBD2. This CDR3 is built from 16 residues. Germline values: CDR1 SNHLY, CDR2 FYNNEI. This chain's CDR3 is CASRARSRGGLYEQYF.

This chain uses TRBV2 with TRBJ2-1; the TCRdb call, TRBD2, lacks DNA for checking. The length of the CDR3 is 11 residues. The V gene's germline CDR1 is SNHLY and CDR2 FYNNEI. The CDR3 loop reads CASSQLEGWIF.

This chain links TRBV7-8 with TRBJ1-4; TCRdb gives TRBD1 as the D gene, but with no DNA this cannot be confirmed. This CDR3 contains 17 residues. The germline V gene encodes CDR1 SGHVS and CDR2 FQNEAQ. CDR3: CASSLWTGELTNEKLFF. The full variable domain, in which reference TRBV7-8 and TRBJ1-4 provide the parts outside the CDR3, is GAGVSQSPRYKVAKRGQDVALRCDPISGHVSLFWYQQALGQGPEFLTYFQNEAQLDKSGLPSDRFFAERPEGSVSTLKIQRTQQEDSAVYLCASSLWTGELTNEKLFFGSGTQLSVL.

V and J are TRBV5-6 and TRBJ2-2; the D gene TCRdb calls, TRBD1, cannot be checked with no DNA. This CDR3 region has 16 residues. Germline loops: CDR1 SGHDT, CDR2 YYEEEE. CDR3 sequence: CASSRPWAANTGELFF.

The V gene is TRBV18, the J gene TRBJ1-2. CDR3 length equals 14 residues. Per germline, CDR1 KGHSH and CDR2 LQKENI. This CDR3 reads CASSPGLVNYGYTF.

V usage is TRBV5-6 and J usage is TRBJ2-7; checking the TCRdb D call of TRBD1 is not possible without DNA. Germline CDR1 and CDR2: SGHDT and YYEEEE. CDR3 length equals 13 residues. Here the CDR3 reads CASFRDRVYEQYF.

The V and J genes are TRBV6-1 and TRBJ2-2; with no DNA, the TCRdb D assignment of TRBD1 cannot be verified. Germline CDR1 is MNHNS and CDR2 is SASEGT. The CDR3 runs to 15 residues. The CDR3 loop reads CASTAGTPNTGELFF.